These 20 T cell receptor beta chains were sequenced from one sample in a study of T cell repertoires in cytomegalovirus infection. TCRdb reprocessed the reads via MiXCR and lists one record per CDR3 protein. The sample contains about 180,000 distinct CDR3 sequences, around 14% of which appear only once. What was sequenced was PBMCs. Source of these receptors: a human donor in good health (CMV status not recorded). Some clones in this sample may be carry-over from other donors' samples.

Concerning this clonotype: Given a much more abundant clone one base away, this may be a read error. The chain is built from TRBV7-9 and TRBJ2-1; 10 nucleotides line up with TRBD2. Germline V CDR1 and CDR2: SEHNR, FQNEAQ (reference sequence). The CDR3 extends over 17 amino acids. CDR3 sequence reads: CASSTRALAGVDNELFF. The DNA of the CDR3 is TGTGCCAGCAGCACGCGAGCCCTAGCGGGAGTAGACAATGAGCTGTTCTTC.

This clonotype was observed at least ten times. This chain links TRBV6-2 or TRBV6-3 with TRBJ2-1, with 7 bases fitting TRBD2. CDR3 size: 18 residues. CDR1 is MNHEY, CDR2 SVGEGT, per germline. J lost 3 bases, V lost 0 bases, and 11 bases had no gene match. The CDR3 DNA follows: TGTGCCAGCAGTTACTCAACAGGCATGGGGGGGTTCTACAATGAGCAGTTCTTC. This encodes CASSYSTGMGGFYNEQFF.

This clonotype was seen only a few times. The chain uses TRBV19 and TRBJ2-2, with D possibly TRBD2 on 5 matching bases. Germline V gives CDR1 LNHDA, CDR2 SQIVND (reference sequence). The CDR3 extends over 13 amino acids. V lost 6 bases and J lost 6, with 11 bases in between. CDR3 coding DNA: TGTGCCAGTAGCCGAGGGAAGGCCGGGGAGCTGTTTTTT. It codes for CASSRGKAGELFF.

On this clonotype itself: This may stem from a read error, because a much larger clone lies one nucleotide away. The CDR3 protein is CASSLVRGQPQHF. The CDR3 DNA is TGTGCCAGCAGCTTAGTCAGGGGTCAGCCCCAGCATTTT. The chain couples TRBV11-2 to TRBJ1-5, with D tentatively TRBD1 (6 bases). Trimming removed 1 base from V and 6 bases from J, with 7 bases in between. Germline V gives CDR1 SGHAT, CDR2 FQNNGV. There are 13 residues in the CDR3.

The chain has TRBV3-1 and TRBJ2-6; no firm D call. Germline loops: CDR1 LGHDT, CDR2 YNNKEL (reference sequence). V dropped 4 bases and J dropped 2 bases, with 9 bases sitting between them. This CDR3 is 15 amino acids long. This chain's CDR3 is CASSPSQAGANVLTF. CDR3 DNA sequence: TGTGCCAGCAGCCCCTCACAAGCTGGGGCCAACGTCCTGACTTTC.

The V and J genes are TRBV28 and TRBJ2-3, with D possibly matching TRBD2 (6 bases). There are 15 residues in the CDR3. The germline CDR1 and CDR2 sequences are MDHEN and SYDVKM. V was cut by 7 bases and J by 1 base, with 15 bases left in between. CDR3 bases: TGTGCCAGCAATCCAGCCGGGACTGGCACAGATACGCAGTATTTT. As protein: CASNPAGTGTDTQYF.

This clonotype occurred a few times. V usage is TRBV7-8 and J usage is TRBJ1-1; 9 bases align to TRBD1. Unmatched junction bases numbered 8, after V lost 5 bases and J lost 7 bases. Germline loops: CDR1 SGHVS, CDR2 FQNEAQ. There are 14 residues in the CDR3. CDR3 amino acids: CASSPRTGDREAFF. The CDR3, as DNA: TGTGCCAGCAGCCCACGGACAGGGGATCGTGAAGCTTTCTTT.

The CDR3 DNA follows: TGTGCCAGCAGCCCGGCGGGACTAGTAACAGAGACCCAGTACTTC. This encodes CASSPAGLVTETQYF. The chain has TRBV7-3 and TRBJ2-5, with 8 bases matching TRBD2. The CDR3 loop spans 15 amino acids. Germline CDR1 is SGHTA and CDR2 is FQGTGA. The trim removed 5 bases at V and 4 bases at J, leaving 9 bases unmatched.

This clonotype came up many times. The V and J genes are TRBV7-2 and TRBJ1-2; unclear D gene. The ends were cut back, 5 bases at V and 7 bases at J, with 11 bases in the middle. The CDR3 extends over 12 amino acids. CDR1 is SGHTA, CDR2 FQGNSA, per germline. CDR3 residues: CASSLWGSGYTF. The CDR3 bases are TGTGCCAGCAGCCTCTGGGGTTCTGGCTACACCTTC.

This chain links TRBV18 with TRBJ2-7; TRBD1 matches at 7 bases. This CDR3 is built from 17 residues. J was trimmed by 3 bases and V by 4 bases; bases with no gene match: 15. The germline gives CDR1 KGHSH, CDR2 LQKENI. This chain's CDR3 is CASSRLGQRTTHYEQYF. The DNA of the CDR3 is TGTGCCAGCTCACGCCTGGGACAGCGGACCACCCACTACGAGCAGTACTTC.

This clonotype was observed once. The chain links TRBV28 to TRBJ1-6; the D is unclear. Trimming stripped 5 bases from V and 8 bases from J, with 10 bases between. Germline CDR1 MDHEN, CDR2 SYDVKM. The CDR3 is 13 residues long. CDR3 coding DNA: TGTGCCAGCAGTATGGGTCTAGATTCACCCCTCCACTTT. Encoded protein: CASSMGLDSPLHF.

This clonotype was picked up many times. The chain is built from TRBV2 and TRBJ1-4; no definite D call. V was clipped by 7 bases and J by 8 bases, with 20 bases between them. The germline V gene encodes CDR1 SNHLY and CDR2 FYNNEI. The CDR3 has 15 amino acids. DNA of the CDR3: TGTGCCAGCACCCTTATGGGAGGCTTAGAGGAAAAACTGTTTTTT. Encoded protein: CASTLMGGLEEKLFF.

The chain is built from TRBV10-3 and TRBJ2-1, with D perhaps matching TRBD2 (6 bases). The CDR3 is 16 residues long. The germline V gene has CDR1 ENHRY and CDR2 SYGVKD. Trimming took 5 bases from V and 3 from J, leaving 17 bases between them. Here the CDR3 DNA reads TGTGCCATCAGTTCACTAGCCCTAGGGATCTACAATGAGCAGTTCTTC. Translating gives CAISSLALGIYNEQFF.

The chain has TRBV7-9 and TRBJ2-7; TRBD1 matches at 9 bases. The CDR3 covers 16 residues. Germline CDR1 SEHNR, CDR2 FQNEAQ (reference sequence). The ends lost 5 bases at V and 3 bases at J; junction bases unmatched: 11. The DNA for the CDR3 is TGTGCCAGCAGCCCACAGATCCGGGACAGGGTCTACGAGCAGTACTTC. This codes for CASSPQIRDRVYEQYF.

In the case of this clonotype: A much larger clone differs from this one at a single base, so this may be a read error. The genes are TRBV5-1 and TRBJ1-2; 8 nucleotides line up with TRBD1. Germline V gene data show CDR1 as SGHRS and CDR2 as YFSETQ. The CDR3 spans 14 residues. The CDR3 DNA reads TGCGCCGGCAGCTTCACGATGGACAGGGCCAGCTACACCTTC. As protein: CAGSFTMDRASYTF.

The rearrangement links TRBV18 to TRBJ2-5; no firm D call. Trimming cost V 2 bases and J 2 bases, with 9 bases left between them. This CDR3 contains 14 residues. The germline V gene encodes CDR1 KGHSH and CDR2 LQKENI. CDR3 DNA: TGTGCCAGCTCACCAGCGACTGGTCAAGAGACCCAGTACTTC. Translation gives CASSPATGQETQYF.

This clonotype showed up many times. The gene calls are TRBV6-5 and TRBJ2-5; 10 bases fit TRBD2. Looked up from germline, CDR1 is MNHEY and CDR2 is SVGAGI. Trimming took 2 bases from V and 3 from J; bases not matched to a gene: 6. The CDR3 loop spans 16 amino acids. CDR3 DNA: TGTGCCAGCAGTTACAATTACGGACTAGCGGAAGAGACCCAGTACTTC. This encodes CASSYNYGLAEETQYF.

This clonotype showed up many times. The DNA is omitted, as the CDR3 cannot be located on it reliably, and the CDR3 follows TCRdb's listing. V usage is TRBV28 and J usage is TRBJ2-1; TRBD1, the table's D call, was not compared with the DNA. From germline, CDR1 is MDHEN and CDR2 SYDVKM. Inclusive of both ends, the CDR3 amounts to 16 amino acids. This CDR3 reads CASSSSGQVINNEQFF.

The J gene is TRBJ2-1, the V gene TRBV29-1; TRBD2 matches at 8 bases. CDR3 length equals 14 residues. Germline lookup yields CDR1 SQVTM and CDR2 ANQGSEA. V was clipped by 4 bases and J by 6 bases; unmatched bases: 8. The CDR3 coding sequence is TGCAGCGTTGGGCAGCGGGAGACGGGCAATGAGCAGTTCTTC. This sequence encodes CSVGQRETGNEQFF.

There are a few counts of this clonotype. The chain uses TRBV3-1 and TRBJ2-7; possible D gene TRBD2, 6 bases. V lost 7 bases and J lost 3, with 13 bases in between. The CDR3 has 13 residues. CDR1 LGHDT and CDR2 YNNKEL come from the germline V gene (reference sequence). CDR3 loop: CASKSAGRYEQYF. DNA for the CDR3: TGTGCCAGCAAGTCTGCGGGACGCTACGAGCAGTACTTC.